This is a list of T cell receptor beta chains from one sample in a study of memory CD8 T cells in hepatitis C reinfection. Sequencing used immunoSEQ multiplex PCR; TCRdb keeps in-frame clones, though not all of them. The sample includes some 40,000 clones, over 75% of them seen just once. Sequenced material: naive CD8+ T cells sorted from blood. The receptors come from a man aged 18-30 years with hepatitis C virus infection. CDR3s include the opening cysteine and the closing phenylalanine or tryptophan. The D gene is left open where the match is weak. Size values are once, few and many counts, or a class for expanded clones, and some rows have none.

V gene: TRBV27; D gene: NA; J gene: TRBJ2-7; clone size: NA; CDR3 DNA: TGTGCCAGCACCAAGTCCAGGGTGGGGCTATACGAGCAGTACTTC; CDR3 protein: CASTKSRVGLYEQYF
V gene: TRBV19; D gene: NA; J gene: TRBJ1-1; clone size: NA; CDR3 DNA: TGTGCCAGTAGTGTGGGGCCTAAGGGGATGAACACTGAAGCTTTCTTT; CDR3 protein: CASSVGPKGMNTEAFF
V gene: TRBV4-3; D gene: TRBD1; J gene: TRBJ1-1; clone size: NA; CDR3 DNA: TGCGCCAGCAGCCAGAGTCTCCGGGGCAGGGGGTTAGACACTGAAGCTTTCTTT; CDR3 protein: CASSQSLRGRGLDTEAFF
V gene: TRBV27; D gene: TRBD1; J gene: TRBJ2-7; clone size: NA; CDR3 DNA: TGTGCCAGCAGTTTATCCGGGACAGGGCACCGCGAGCAGTACTTC; CDR3 protein: CASSLSGTGHREQYF
V gene: TRBV4-1; D gene: TRBD1; J gene: TRBJ2-7; clone size: NA; CDR3 DNA: TGCGCCAGCAGCCAAAGGCAGGGGGCGCCTGAGCAGTACTTC; CDR3 protein: CASSQRQGAPEQYF
V gene: TRBV7-9; D gene: TRBD1; J gene: TRBJ2-7; clone size: NA; CDR3 DNA: TGTGCCAGCAGCTCAGGACAGGGGGCCTACGAGCAGTACTTC; CDR3 protein: CASSSGQGAYEQYF
V gene: TRBV5-1; D gene: NA; J gene: TRBJ2-5; clone size: NA; CDR3 DNA: TGCGCCAGCAGCGAATGGCAGGGGGAGACCCAGTACTTC; CDR3 protein: CASSEWQGETQYF
V gene: TRBV27; D gene: TRBD1; J gene: TRBJ2-1; clone size: NA; CDR3 DNA: TGTGCCAGCAGCTTCGGGACAGCTTACAATGAGCAGTTCTTC; CDR3 protein: CASSFGTAYNEQFF
V gene: TRBV5-1; D gene: NA; J gene: TRBJ1-6; clone size: NA; CDR3 DNA: TGCGCCAGCAGCTTGACAGGATTTTATAATTCACCCCTCCACTTT; CDR3 protein: CASSLTGFYNSPLHF
V gene: TRBV6-5; D gene: NA; J gene: TRBJ1-2; clone size: NA; CDR3 DNA: TGTGCCAGCAGTACGGGGGGTTCTTTGTATGGCTACACCTTC; CDR3 protein: CASSTGGSLYGYTF
V gene: TRBV6-5; D gene: TRBD1; J gene: TRBJ1-1; clone size: NA; CDR3 DNA: TGTGCCAGCAGAACCGACAGGGTGAGAGCTTTCTTT; CDR3 protein: CASRTDRVRAFF
V gene: TRBV7-8; D gene: NA; J gene: TRBJ2-7; clone size: NA; CDR3 DNA: TGTGCCAGCAGCCAACTTCCCCCGACTGGGGAGCAGTACTTC; CDR3 protein: CASSQLPPTGEQYF
V gene: TRBV6-5; D gene: NA; J gene: TRBJ2-2; clone size: NA; CDR3 DNA: TGTGCCAGCAGTTACGCAGGGACGAACACCGGGGAGCTGTTTTTT; CDR3 protein: CASSYAGTNTGELFF
V gene: TRBV7-2; D gene: TRBD2; J gene: TRBJ2-3; clone size: NA; CDR3 DNA: TGTGCCAGCAGCCTTCGGACTAGCGGGGGGACAGATACGCAGTATTTT; CDR3 protein: CASSLRTSGGTDTQYF
V gene: TRBV6-1; D gene: TRBD1; J gene: TRBJ1-5; clone size: NA; CDR3 DNA: TGTGCCAGCAGTGGAAATACAGGGGACACTCAGCCCCAGCATTTT; CDR3 protein: CASSGNTGDTQPQHF
V gene: TRBV6-5; D gene: NA; J gene: TRBJ1-2; clone size: NA; CDR3 DNA: TGTGCCAGCAGTGAAAGTTCAGGCAGCGGCTACACCTTC; CDR3 protein: CASSESSGSGYTF
V gene: TRBV11-2; D gene: NA; J gene: TRBJ1-3; clone size: NA; CDR3 DNA: TGTGCCAGCAGCCCCGACCGCGGCACCATATATTTT; CDR3 protein: CASSPDRGTIYF
V gene: TRBV9; D gene: NA; J gene: TRBJ2-1; clone size: NA; CDR3 DNA: TGTGCCAGCAGCCACCGGGCCTACAATGAGCAGTTCTTC; CDR3 protein: CASSHRAYNEQFF
V gene: TRBV4-1; D gene: NA; J gene: TRBJ2-1; clone size: once; CDR3 DNA: TGCGCCAGCAGCCAAGCTTCAGGGACCTACAATGAGCAGTTCTTC; CDR3 protein: CASSQASGTYNEQFF
V gene: TRBV2; D gene: TRBD2; J gene: TRBJ2-7; clone size: NA; CDR3 DNA: TGTGCCAGCCCTGGGGAGGGTAACGAGCAGTACTTC; CDR3 protein: CASPGEGNEQYF
V gene: TRBV7-9; D gene: NA; J gene: TRBJ1-2; clone size: NA; CDR3 DNA: TGTGCCAGCAGCTCCCCGGGGGGGGTACCCCCTAACTATGGCTACACCTTC; CDR3 protein: CASSSPGGVPPNYGYTF
V gene: TRBV6-1; D gene: NA; J gene: TRBJ2-7; clone size: NA; CDR3 DNA: TGTGCCAGCAGAGGACTTTCCTACGAGCAGTACTTC; CDR3 protein: CASRGLSYEQYF